Listed below are T cell receptor beta chains from one sample, sequenced in a study of human T cells and chemical hapten exposure. MiXCR, run by TCRdb on the RACE reads, gives a single entry per CDR3 protein. Altogether nearly 350,000 distinct CDR3 sequences are present, 5.5% to 8% being singletons, with the ten largest covering approximately 8%. The sample was whole blood, taken in connection with sensitization to the hapten diphenylcyclopropenone (DPC). The receptors stem from a woman aged 18-29 years with alopecia areata. Some clones in this sample may be carry-over from other donors' samples. CDR3s include the opening cysteine and the closing phenylalanine or tryptophan. A D gene is named only where the DNA matches it firmly. Clone size is shown for a subset of rows, as once, few, many or a class of expanded clone.

abundance: many; d_gene: -; v_gene: TRBV5-1; j_gene: TRBJ1-2; CDR3nt: TGCGCCAGCAGCTTCCGTCTCCCCGGAGATGGCTACACCTTC; CDR3aa: CASSFRLPGDGYTF
abundance: few; d_gene: -; v_gene: TRBV7-6; j_gene: TRBJ2-2; CDR3nt: TGTGCCAGCGCTTCTTACAGAAACACCGGGGAGCTGTTTTTT; CDR3aa: CASASYRNTGELFF
abundance: -; d_gene: -; v_gene: TRBV2; j_gene: TRBJ1-2; CDR3nt: TGTGCCAGCAAGGCATCCTTCGTTAACTATGGCTACACCTTC; CDR3aa: CASKASFVNYGYTF
abundance: -; d_gene: -; v_gene: TRBV19; j_gene: TRBJ1-6; CDR3nt: TGTGCCACTGGACCCTCCAATTCACCCCTCCACTTT; CDR3aa: CATGPSNSPLHF
abundance: -; d_gene: -; v_gene: TRBV20-1; j_gene: TRBJ1-4; CDR3nt: TGCAGTGCTAGTCTTAGCGGCAGGAATAATGAAAAACTGTTTTTT; CDR3aa: CSASLSGRNNEKLFF
abundance: few; d_gene: -; v_gene: TRBV20-1; j_gene: TRBJ1-6; CDR3nt: TGCAGTGCTCGGGTGGGGGAAAAGAATTCACCCCTCCACTTT; CDR3aa: CSARVGEKNSPLHF
abundance: few; d_gene: -; v_gene: TRBV2; j_gene: TRBJ2-2; CDR3nt: TGTGCCAGCACCCCCGCCAGAGGGAGTAACACCGGGGAGCTGTTTTTT; CDR3aa: CASTPARGSNTGELFF
abundance: -; d_gene: TRBD2; v_gene: TRBV20-1; j_gene: TRBJ2-5; CDR3nt: TGCAGTGCTGAGGTCGCTCGGGGGGAACTCGAGACCCAGTACTTC; CDR3aa: CSAEVARGELETQYF
abundance: many; d_gene: -; v_gene: TRBV5-8; j_gene: TRBJ2-1; CDR3nt: TGTGCCAGCAGCTTAGAAGCGGGCGCCAGCTCCTACAATGAGCAGTTCTTC; CDR3aa: CASSLEAGASSYNEQFF
abundance: few; d_gene: -; v_gene: TRBV20-1; j_gene: TRBJ2-3; CDR3nt: TGCAGTGCTAGCAAAGGAGATACGCAGTATTTT; CDR3aa: CSASKGDTQYF
abundance: many; d_gene: -; v_gene: TRBV4-3; j_gene: TRBJ2-7; CDR3nt: TGCGCCAGCAGCTACACGCAGGAAGGCGAGCAGTACTTC; CDR3aa: CASSYTQEGEQYF
abundance: many; d_gene: TRBD2; v_gene: TRBV5-1; j_gene: TRBJ2-3; CDR3nt: TGCGCCAGCAGCGCCGGGACTAGCCCCCCGCAGAGCACAGATACGCAGTATTTT; CDR3aa: CASSAGTSPPQSTDTQYF
abundance: few; d_gene: -; v_gene: TRBV7-8; j_gene: TRBJ2-7; CDR3nt: TGTGCCAGCAGCTACTACAGGGAGACCGAGCAGTACTTC; CDR3aa: CASSYYRETEQYF
abundance: few; d_gene: -; v_gene: TRBV27; j_gene: TRBJ2-1; CDR3nt: TGTGCCAGCAGCTTAAGACTCGACGGGGGTATGGAGCAGTTCTTC; CDR3aa: CASSLRLDGGMEQFF
abundance: -; d_gene: -; v_gene: TRBV4-1; j_gene: TRBJ1-2; CDR3nt: TGCGCCAGCAGCCAAGATCGGCTGGCGAACTATGGCTACACCTTC; CDR3aa: CASSQDRLANYGYTF
abundance: many; d_gene: TRBD2; v_gene: TRBV10-2; j_gene: TRBJ2-5; CDR3nt: TGCGCCAGCACCGGGACTAGCAGGTCGGAGACCCAGTACTTC; CDR3aa: CASTGTSRSETQYF
abundance: many; d_gene: TRBD1; v_gene: TRBV6-1; j_gene: TRBJ2-7; CDR3nt: TGTGCCAGCAGTCTGACGGGACAGATCTACGAGCAGTACTTC; CDR3aa: CASSLTGQIYEQYF
abundance: many; d_gene: TRBD1; v_gene: TRBV5-1; j_gene: TRBJ1-5; CDR3nt: TGCGCCAGCAGCTTGGAGGGCAGGGGGGGCAATCAGCCCCAGCATTTT; CDR3aa: CASSLEGRGGNQPQHF
abundance: few; d_gene: -; v_gene: TRBV5-1; j_gene: TRBJ2-1; CDR3nt: TGCGCCAGCAGCTACTACGTAACCCCGGCAGGGAAGCACAATGAGCAGTTCTTC; CDR3aa: CASSYYVTPAGKHNEQFF
abundance: few; d_gene: -; v_gene: TRBV11-1; j_gene: TRBJ2-4; CDR3nt: TGTGCCAGCAGCTTCGACAGCCTTCAGGAAAACATTCAGTACTTC; CDR3aa: CASSFDSLQENIQYF
abundance: many; d_gene: -; v_gene: TRBV13; j_gene: TRBJ2-3; CDR3nt: TGTGCCAGCGGATACCGGACAGATACGCAGTATTTT; CDR3aa: CASGYRTDTQYF
abundance: few; d_gene: -; v_gene: TRBV12-3/TRBV12-4; j_gene: TRBJ2-7; CDR3nt: TGTGCCAGCAGTGTGTATGGACAGTGGTCCTACGAGCAGTACTTC; CDR3aa: CASSVYGQWSYEQYF
abundance: many; d_gene: TRBD1; v_gene: TRBV7-2; j_gene: TRBJ1-4; CDR3nt: TGTGCCAGCAGCTTAGCAGGGGGCAATGAAAAACTGTTTTTT; CDR3aa: CASSLAGGNEKLFF
abundance: -; d_gene: -; v_gene: TRBV7-9; j_gene: TRBJ2-7; CDR3nt: TGTGCCAGCAGCTCCGAACAGAGCTCCTACGAGCAGTACTTC; CDR3aa: CASSSEQSSYEQYF
abundance: -; d_gene: -; v_gene: TRBV5-1; j_gene: TRBJ1-1; CDR3nt: TGCGCCAGCAGCATGGTGGCCGGGACGGTTAACACTGAAGCTTTCTTT; CDR3aa: CASSMVAGTVNTEAFF
abundance: -; d_gene: TRBD1; v_gene: TRBV6-2/TRBV6-3; j_gene: TRBJ1-1; CDR3nt: TGTGCCAGCAGTAAGCCACGACAGGGGAGGGCCACTGAAGCTTTCTTT; CDR3aa: CASSKPRQGRATEAFF
abundance: -; d_gene: -; v_gene: TRBV20-1; j_gene: TRBJ1-1; CDR3nt: TGCAGTGCTGGACGGGGAGGTACTGAAGCTTTCTTT; CDR3aa: CSAGRGGTEAFF
abundance: many; d_gene: -; v_gene: TRBV7-9; j_gene: TRBJ2-1; CDR3nt: TGTGCCAGCAGCTTCTTCAAGGGGGTCGGGGGTTCCTACAATGAGCAGTTCTTC; CDR3aa: CASSFFKGVGGSYNEQFF
abundance: few; d_gene: TRBD1; v_gene: TRBV2; j_gene: TRBJ1-6; CDR3nt: TGTGCCAGCAGTGAGGGACAGGGGTATAATTCACCCCTCCACTTT; CDR3aa: CASSEGQGYNSPLHF